This T cell receptor (beta chain) was captured in a study of T cells in tumors after PD-1 blockade (dated by TCRdb to the late 2010s). About the study as a whole: Patients were excluded if they had prior checkpoint blockade, use of systemic immunosuppressants, or recent radiotherapy or other anti-cancer therapy within 4 weeks. RECIST version 1.1 was used to evaluate clinical response. While on anti-PD-1 treatment, some of the patients also continued taking daily vismodegib 150 mg. Using site-matched tumors from BCC or SCC patients sampled before and after anti-PD-1 therapy, the study carried out paired single-cell RNA and TCR sequencing. On average, tumor samples yielded more than 20,000 TCR templates (range roughly 550-100,000) and several thousand unique clonotypes, approximately 20-fold deeper than single-cell TCR sequencing.

The time point label for this specimen denotes: after anti-PD-1 therapy. Before and after PD-1 blockade, tumor biopsies came from the same primary tumor, making the samples site-matched. Patients were treated with either pembrolizumab 200 mg every 3 weeks or cemiplimab 350 mg every 2 weeks. Post-treatment squamous cell carcinoma samples were collected on average 31 days after treatment start, so that early T cell dynamics were captured. For bulk TCRbeta sequencing, genomic DNA was extracted from tumor biopsies or peripheral blood, and input amounts ranged from about 616 ng to 6,500 ng. To detect rare clonotypes with greater sensitivity than single-cell TCR sequencing, bulk TCRbeta sequencing was done on the leftover biopsy material. All patients had histologically proven advanced or metastatic basal or squamous cell carcinoma and were poor candidates for surgical resection. The squamous cell carcinoma cohort included several patients who had serial tumor biopsies taken during anti-PD-1 treatment. Fresh biopsies came from the site of the primary tumor, and part of the tissue was kept in RNAlater for exome and bulk TCR sequencing.

Overall study results and their limits: Where the novel T cell clones came from was not determined, and possible sources could include lymphoid organs or rare unexpanded clones inside the tumor or in the tumor periphery. Clonal replacement appeared only between pre- and post-treatment samples, not between two pre-treatment samples, arguing against biopsy timing or location artifacts. In squamous cell carcinoma, under 55% of expanded exhausted clones were novel, compared with over 25% of other expanded CD8+ clones. Roughly 43% of tumor TCR clonotypes were found in blood, and some novel exhausted tumor clones appeared in pre-treatment blood, suggesting peripheral recruitment. Most exhausted CD8+ clones that expanded after therapy were novel clonotypes not detected before treatment, suggesting clonal replacement instead of reinvigoration of pre-existing clones.

Deep TCRbeta sequencing was performed with the immunoSEQ platform. On the study's bioinformatics: For further analysis, only productive rearrangements were exported out of the immunoSEQ Analyzer. A two-sided binomial test at Bonferroni-corrected P below 0.01 was used to call clones with significant expansion or contraction between timepoints. T cell phenotypes were assigned to bulk TCRbeta clonotypes by matching the clonotypes to single-cell RNA+TCR-seq clones with the same TCRbeta sequence. Tumor enrichment of a clone was calculated by dividing the clone's tumor frequency by the clone's PBMC frequency, both taken from bulk TCR sequencing. TCRs were grouped by GLIPH into specificity groups, defined as clusters of distinct TCRs likely recognizing common antigens via shared CDR3 motifs. What TCRdb holds here is the immuneACCESS table cut down to in-frame rearrangements. Part of the clones is not present; checked against another copy, under half of the missing clones reflect an unresolved V gene, and the others are unexplained. The V and J calls and clone size were taken over from that table, and D and trimming were inferred from the DNA. The sample includes thousands of clones, with around three fifths observed a single time. The ten largest clones represent about 64% of the sample.

This clone is described as medium-sized (0.01 to 0.1%). The specificity of this receptor is unknown. No base quality values were provided; no much bigger clone lies one nucleotide off. The TCR sequence derives from a human donor with cutaneous squamous cell carcinoma. The sequenced sample was tumor tissue, obtained after anti-PD-1 treatment.

The sequenced DNA: TGTGCCAGCAGGGGACAGGGCTCCTACGAGCAGTACTTC. The resulting protein is CASRGQGSYEQYF. Recombination joined TRBV7-9 with TRBJ2-7, with 9 bases aligning to TRBD1. From its cysteine to its phenylalanine, the CDR3 spans 13 amino acids. Only CDR3 DNA is held: 39 bases, read in frame from base 1. V has 6 bases trimmed and J has 0 bases trimmed; junction bases matching no gene number 0. Reading the germline V gene (reference sequence) gives CDR1 SEHNR and CDR2 FQNEAQ.